The 12 T cell receptor beta chains presented below share a single source sample, sequenced in a study of beta chain features in type 1 diabetes (dated by TCRdb to the late 2010s). The receptor library was made with the immunoSEQ multiplex PCR assay. The entire amount of isolated RNA was reverse transcribed using the High Capacity cDNA Reverse Transcription Kit, so the sequenced TCRB transcripts were expressed ones. TCRdb holds this immuneACCESS table with in-frame rearrangements only. Some clones are missing; in checked studies, unresolved V genes explain under half, and the rest has no known cause. The sample table holds 200,000 to 300,000 clones, of which approximately 15% were seen once. The ten largest clonotypes hold roughly 0.02% of the sample. Broader findings and caveats from the paper: In all four CD4+ subsets, TCRB CDR3 length was moderately but significantly shorter in type 1 diabetes patients.

The antigens of these receptors remain unknown. Sequencing was carried out using naive CD4+ T cells from blood. The label giving this sample's cell subset or site can be read as: true naive CD4+ T cells. The receptor source for this set is a man aged 25-45 years with type 1 diabetes.

The chain joins TRBV30 to TRBJ1-4; D gene uncertain. This CDR3 is built from 13 residues. Trimming pared 4 bases from V and 4 bases from J, leaving 10 bases between. Germline V gene lookup returns CDR1 GTSNPN and CDR2 SVGIG (reference sequence). The CDR3 region has the DNA TGTGCCTGGAATCGGGGTTTTAATGAAAAACTGTTTTTT. Protein: CAWNRGFNEKLFF.

In its sample, this clone was seen a few times. This chain links TRBV25-1 with TRBJ1-6; 8 bases match TRBD1. Germline CDR1 and CDR2: MGHDK and SYGVNS. The junction had 12 bases not matched to a gene; V was cut back by 3 bases and J by 8 bases. The CDR3 sequence is 17 residues long. CDR3 in amino acids: CASSEFLGQGADSPLHF. CDR3 DNA: TGTGCCAGCAGTGAGTTTCTTGGGCAGGGGGCGGATTCACCCCTCCACTTT.

The rearrangement uses TRBV4-1 and TRBJ2-7; 10 nucleotides match TRBD2. The CDR3 loop spans 17 amino acids. J lost 8 bases, V lost 2 bases, and 15 bases had no gene match. Germline values: CDR1 MGHRA, CDR2 YSYEKL. The CDR3 nucleotides read TGCGCCAGCAGCCAACGAGGGACTAGCGCCGGGGGAGAAAAGCAGTACTTC. Translation: CASSQRGTSAGGEKQYF.

V gene TRBV19 combines with J gene TRBJ2-1, with D perhaps TRBD1 (6 bases). This CDR3 region has 12 residues. V was shortened by 6 bases and J by 6 bases, with 9 bases between the two germline ends. Per germline, CDR1 LNHDA and CDR2 SQIVND (reference sequence). CDR3 sequence: CASRQGTNEQFF. Here the CDR3 DNA reads TGTGCCAGTAGACAGGGTACCAATGAGCAGTTCTTC.

The CDR3 region has the DNA TGTGCCAGCAGCCAGGGCGGGAAAAGCACAGATACGCAGTATTTT. This codes for CASSQGGKSTDTQYF. This chain connects TRBV5-4 to TRBJ2-3, with a weak D call TRBD2 (6 bases). The V and J ends lost 4 bases and 0 bases respectively, with 12 bases between them. This CDR3 contains 15 residues. The germline V gene has CDR1 SGHNT and CDR2 YYREEE (reference sequence).

The chain links TRBV18 to TRBJ2-4; the D gene is possibly TRBD2 (5 bases). The CDR3 is 12 residues long. V lost 0 bases, J lost 16 bases, and 13 bases lay in between. Germline V gene lookup returns CDR1 KGHSH and CDR2 LQKENI. CDR3 DNA sequence: TGTGCCAGCTCACCACCGTCCGGACTGGCCTACTTC. It encodes CASSPPSGLAYF. Looking up the rest from reference TRBV18 and TRBJ2-4 gives the full variable domain: NAGVMQNPRHLVRRRGQEARLRCSPMKGHSHVYWYRQLPEEGLKFMVYLQKENIIDESGMPKERFSAEFPKEGPSILRIQQVVRGDSAAYFCASSPPSGLAYFGAGTRLSVL.

The chain links TRBV27 to TRBJ2-1; maybe TRBD1 (6 bases). Germline CDR1 reads MNHEY; CDR2 reads SMNVEV (reference sequence). The CDR3 has 17 amino acids. The V and J ends lost 2 bases and 4 bases respectively, with 18 bases between them. DNA of the CDR3: TGTGCCAGCAGTTTAACAGGGAATTCGTTAGATTACAATGAGCAGTTCTTC. Amino acid sequence: CASSLTGNSLDYNEQFF.

The J gene is TRBJ2-7, the V gene TRBV5-4, with a possible D match to TRBD2 (6 bases). Germline lookup yields CDR1 SGHNT and CDR2 YYREEE (reference sequence). The CDR3 loop spans 14 amino acids. Trimming cost V 4 bases and J 0 bases, with 11 bases left between them. The CDR3 coding sequence is TGTGCCAGCAGCCCAACTAGCAGCTCCTACGAGCAGTACTTC. It translates to CASSPTSSSYEQYF.

This clone has more than one count but fewer than ten. The chain recombines TRBV29-1 with TRBJ2-5; TRBD2 aligns across 9 bases. V was pared by 6 bases and J by 2 bases, with 4 bases of the junction left unmatched. The CDR3 totals 13 residues. Per germline, CDR1 SQVTM and CDR2 ANQGSEA. The CDR3 loop is CSVKTSGQETQYF. The CDR3 region has the DNA TGCAGCGTGAAGACTAGCGGACAAGAGACCCAGTACTTC.

This clone was seen more than once but under ten times. This rearrangement joins TRBV6-5 to TRBJ1-2; 8 positions match TRBD1. V trimming: 6 bases; J trimming: 5 bases; junction bases outside the gene matches: 8. The CDR3 runs to 14 residues. The V gene's germline CDR1 is MNHEY and CDR2 SVGAGI. The CDR3 DNA reads as TGTGCCAGCAGCCCGACAGGGGACAGTTATGGCTACACCTTC. Translated, it gives CASSPTGDSYGYTF.

The chain carries TRBV6-5 and TRBJ2-2; D uncertain. V lost 2 bases and J lost 6, with 10 bases in between. This CDR3 spans 14 amino acids. Per the germline V gene, CDR1 is MNHEY and CDR2 is SVGAGI. The CDR3 DNA follows: TGTGCCAGCAGTTACGGAGTTTCTTCCGGGGAGCTGTTTTTT. It is translated as CASSYGVSSGELFF.

There are a few counts of this clone. The CDR3 coding sequence is TGCGCCAGCAGCCCACCCACTGGGACTGGGCAGTTCTTC. It translates to CASSPPTGTGQFF. This sequence joins TRBV5-1 and TRBJ2-1, with D perhaps TRBD2 (6 bases). The germline gives CDR1 SGHRS, CDR2 YFSETQ. Trimming took 4 bases from V and 12 from J, leaving 17 bases between them. This CDR3 contains 13 residues.